Given below is one T cell receptor beta chain in context. What it binds is not known. There were no recent acute infections or vaccinations among the donors, who were healthy HIV-negative adults. Each CD8 memory set brought CD45RO+ cells together with CCR7-negative CD45RA+ TemRA cells. This record belongs to a study of shared clonotypes between healthy human individuals. Notes on the study in general: Donors were few, which limited the genetic and exposure-history diversity represented.

V shed 0 bases and J 6 bases; nucleotides not matched to a gene: 5. The germline V gene encodes CDR1 LNHNV and CDR2 YYDKDF (reference sequence). The CDR3 extends over 17 amino acids. Some clones are missing from TCRdb's copy, which holds only in-frame ones; the method was immunoSEQ multiplex PCR. The data hold approximately 350,000 clones, with 90% to 97% observed a single time. Sequencing was carried out using memory CD8+ T cells sorted from blood. The subset is: CD45RO+ cells pooled with CCR7-negative TemRA cells. The V and J genes are TRBV15 and TRBJ2-3; 14 positions match TRBD2. This TCR was sampled from a man aged 30 to 39 in good health. The CDR3 sequence: CATSREGLAGEGDTQYF. The CDR3 region has the DNA TGTGCCACCAGCAGAGAGGGACTAGCGGGGGAGGGGGATACGCAGTATTTT. Full variable domain (outside the CDR3, taken from reference TRBV15 and TRBJ2-3): DAMVIQNPRYQVTQFGKPVTLSCSQTLNHNVMYWYQQKSSQAPKLLFHYYDKDFNNEADTPDNFQSRRPNTSFCFLDIRSPGLGDTAMYLCATSREGLAGEGDTQYFGPGTRLTVL.